This T cell receptor beta chain was sequenced for a study of cytomegalovirus exposure and HLA in healthy donors. On the study more broadly: The 120 validation repertoires matched the 650 to 850 first-cohort repertoires in platform, a later analysis reported. Whole-study findings and limits: Some public TCRs appeared in many individuals, while most sequences were rare. The classifier reportedly diagnosed cytomegalovirus status with high sensitivity and specificity. Altogether, about 160 TCR beta chains were recorded as cytomegalovirus-associated.

This CDR3 has 15 amino acids. Germline CDR1 reads SEHNR; CDR2 reads FQNEAQ (reference sequence). V gave up 2 bases and J gave up 2 bases, with 13 bases separating them. Regarding this clone: As yet, its antigen is unknown.

Produced via immunoSEQ multiplex PCR; TCRdb's table is partial and in-frame only. The table has about 120,000 clones, around 88% seen once. The chain employs TRBV7-9 and TRBJ2-7; possible D gene TRBD2, 5 bases. Sequenced input: PBMCs. This TCR was recovered from a man aged 18 to 35 in good health and CMV-seronegative. The CDR3 reads CASSLLLGSPYEQYF. The DNA for the CDR3 is TGTGCCAGCAGCTTACTCCTGGGGAGCCCCTACGAGCAGTACTTC.